These 12 T cell receptor beta chains share one sample of origin, sequenced in a study of cytomegalovirus exposure and HLA in healthy donors. Use of 60 Vbeta and 13 Jbeta primers characterized the PCR. Sequencing was performed with immunoSEQ multiplex PCR; in TCRdb, only in-frame clones are kept and a portion is missing. The repertoire holds approximately 150,000 clones, with approximately 79% as singletons. Material for sequencing was PBMCs. These receptors were taken from a man aged 40-49 years in good health and CMV-seronegative.

CDR3: CASKRVQVSYEQYF. DNA for the CDR3: TGCGCCAGCAAAAGGGTACAGGTCTCCTACGAGCAGTACTTC. The gene calls are TRBV10-1 and TRBJ2-5; possible D gene TRBD1, 5 bases. The end of the DNA aligns better with TRBJ2-7, so the J call may be wrong. CDR1 and CDR2 from the germline V gene are WNHNN and SYGVQD (reference sequence). CDR3 length equals 14 residues.

This rearrangement joins TRBV5-1 to TRBJ1-1; 8 bases are a match to TRBD1. Germline CDR1 is SGHRS and CDR2 is YFSETQ. The CDR3 is made up of 15 amino acids. Trimming removed 0 bases from V and 6 bases from J; junction bases left unmatched: 7. CDR3 DNA: TGCGCCAGCAGCTTGGCCTTCGGACAGGGCTCTGAAGCTTTCTTT. Its translation is CASSLAFGQGSEAFF.

V usage is TRBV5-1 and J usage is TRBJ1-5; 9 nucleotides line up with TRBD1. CDR1 and CDR2 (germline): SGHRS, YFSETQ. The CDR3 has 15 residues. V shed 4 bases and J 6 bases; nucleotides not matched to a gene: 8. For the CDR3, the DNA is TGCGCCAGCAGCCCGGGACAGGGTGGGGGTCAGCCCCAGCATTTT. This codes for CASSPGQGGGQPQHF.

CDR3 DNA: TGTGCCAGCAGTGAGTTTAGCGGGGGGCTTTACGAGCAGTACTTC. This codes for CASSEFSGGLYEQYF. The genes are TRBV2 and TRBJ2-7; 10 positions match TRBD2. From germline, CDR1 is SNHLY and CDR2 FYNNEI. Losses at the gene ends were 3 bases for V and 4 bases for J; bases not matched to a gene: 6. The CDR3 consists of 15 residues.

The rearrangement uses TRBV19 and TRBJ2-7; 13 bases are shared with TRBD2. The CDR3 has 15 amino acids. The trim removed 6 bases at V and 2 bases at J, leaving 4 bases unmatched. Germline V gives CDR1 LNHDA, CDR2 SQIVND (reference sequence). The CDR3 DNA reads as TGTGCCAGTAGCCCTGGGACTAGCGGGACCTACGAGCAGTACTTC. Translation: CASSPGTSGTYEQYF.

The chain is built from TRBV30 and TRBJ1-6; D is perhaps TRBD1 (6 bases). The CDR3 extends over 13 amino acids. Deletions cut 3 bases from V and 9 bases from J, with 12 bases between. Germline-derived CDR1 and CDR2 are GTSNPN and SVGIG (reference sequence). The CDR3 is CAWSDQGSSPLHF. CDR3 DNA sequence: TGTGCCTGGAGCGATCAGGGGAGTTCACCCCTCCACTTT.

J is TRBJ2-5 and V is TRBV25-1, with a possible D match to TRBD1 (6 bases). The last part of the DNA fits TRBJ2-7 better; the J call may be wrong. The germline V gene has CDR1 MGHDK and CDR2 SYGVNS. This CDR3 spans 13 amino acids. CDR3 residues: CASSETGFYEQYF. In DNA, the CDR3 is TGTGCCAGCAGTGAAACAGGGTTCTACGAGCAGTACTTC.

V gene TRBV5-6 combines with J gene TRBJ1-1, with D possibly matching TRBD1 (5 bases). The CDR3 has 15 residues. Germline lookup yields CDR1 SGHDT and CDR2 YYEEEE. Trimming stripped 0 bases from V and 0 bases from J, with 9 bases between. The CDR3 loop reads CASSLGQGMNTEAFF. CDR3 coding DNA: TGTGCCAGCAGCTTGGGCCAGGGAATGAACACTGAAGCTTTCTTT.

V and J are TRBV4-2 and TRBJ1-2; 9 bases line up with TRBD1. This CDR3 region has 16 residues. V lost 3 bases to trimming and J lost 4 bases; unmatched junction nucleotides: 9. Germline CDR1 reads LGHNA; CDR2 reads YNFKEQ. CDR3 in DNA: TGTGCCAGCAGCCAGTGGACAGGGGTTGATACCTATGGCTACACCTTC. Translated, it gives CASSQWTGVDTYGYTF.

The rearrangement joins TRBV25-1 to TRBJ2-3; tentative D call: TRBD2 (5 bases). Trimming took off 3 bases at V and 1 base at J, with 8 bases between the two ends. This CDR3 spans 14 amino acids. In germline, CDR1 is MGHDK, CDR2 SYGVNS. Here the CDR3 DNA reads TGTGCCAGCAGTGAGTCTAGCCGCACAGATACGCAGTATTTT. Translated, it gives CASSESSRTDTQYF.

This clone was observed once. The gene calls are TRBV9 and TRBJ2-7; TRBD2 aligns across 7 bases. The CDR3 totals 14 residues. J lost 6 bases, V lost 4 bases, and 10 bases had no gene match. Germline values: CDR1 SGDLS, CDR2 YYNGEE. The CDR3 sequence is CASSSGLEGSEQYF. The CDR3 coding sequence is TGTGCCAGCAGCTCCGGACTAGAGGGGAGCGAGCAGTACTTC.

The chain is built from TRBV5-6 and TRBJ2-3; 8 bases align to TRBD2. CDR3 size: 16 residues. Per germline, CDR1 SGHDT and CDR2 YYEEEE. The V and J ends lost 0 bases and 5 bases, in that order; junction bases with no gene match: 8. The CDR3: CASSLGSGELKDTQYF. CDR3 bases: TGTGCCAGCAGCTTGGGTAGCGGGGAGCTTAAAGATACGCAGTATTTT.